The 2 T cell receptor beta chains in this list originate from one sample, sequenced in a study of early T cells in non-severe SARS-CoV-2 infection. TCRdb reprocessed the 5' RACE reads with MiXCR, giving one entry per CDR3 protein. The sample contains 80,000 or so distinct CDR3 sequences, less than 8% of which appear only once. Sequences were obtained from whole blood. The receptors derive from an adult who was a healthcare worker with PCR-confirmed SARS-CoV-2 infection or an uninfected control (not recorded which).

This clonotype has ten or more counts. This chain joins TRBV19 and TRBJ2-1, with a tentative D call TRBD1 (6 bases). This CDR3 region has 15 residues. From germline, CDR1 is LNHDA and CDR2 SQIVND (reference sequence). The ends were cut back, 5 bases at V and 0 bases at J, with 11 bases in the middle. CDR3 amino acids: CASSRSTGSYNEQFF. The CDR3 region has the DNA TGTGCCAGTAGTCGATCGACAGGCTCCTACAATGAGCAGTTCTTC.

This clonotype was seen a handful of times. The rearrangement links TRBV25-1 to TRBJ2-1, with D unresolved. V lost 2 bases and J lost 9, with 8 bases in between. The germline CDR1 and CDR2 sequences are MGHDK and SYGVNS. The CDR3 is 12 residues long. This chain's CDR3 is CASSEDVGEQFF. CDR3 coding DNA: TGTGCCAGCAGTGAAGACGTGGGTGAGCAGTTCTTC. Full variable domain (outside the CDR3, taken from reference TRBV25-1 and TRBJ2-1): EADIYQTPRYLVIGTGKKITLECSQTMGHDKMYWYQQDPGMELHLIHYSYGVNSTEKGDLSSESTVSRIRTEHFPLTLESARPSHTSQYLCASSEDVGEQFFGPGTRLTVL.